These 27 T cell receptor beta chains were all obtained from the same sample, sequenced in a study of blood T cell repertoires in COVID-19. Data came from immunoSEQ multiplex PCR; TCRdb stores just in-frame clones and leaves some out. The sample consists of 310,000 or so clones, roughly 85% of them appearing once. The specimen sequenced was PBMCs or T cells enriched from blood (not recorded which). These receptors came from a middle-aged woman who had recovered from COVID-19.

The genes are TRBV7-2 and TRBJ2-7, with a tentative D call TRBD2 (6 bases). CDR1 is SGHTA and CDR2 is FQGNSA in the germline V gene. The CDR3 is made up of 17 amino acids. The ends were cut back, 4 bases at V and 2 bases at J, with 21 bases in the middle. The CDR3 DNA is TGTGCCAGCAGCTCCCTCCTGGGCGGGACTGGGGCCTACGAGCAGTACTTC. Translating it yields CASSSLLGGTGAYEQYF.

The CDR3 bases are TGTGCCTGGAGTCCGGCTGGAAGGGGCACTGAAGCTTTCTTT. Amino acids: CAWSPAGRGTEAFF. The rearrangement uses TRBV30 and TRBJ1-1, with a possible D match to TRBD1 (5 bases). Trimming left V 2 bases short and J 4 bases short, with 14 bases between. The CDR3 runs 14 residues. The germline V gene encodes CDR1 GTSNPN and CDR2 SVGIG (reference sequence). Based on the CDR3 plus reference TRBV30 and TRBJ1-1, the full variable domain is SQTIHQWPATLVQPVGSPLSLECTVEGTSNPNLYWYRQAAGRGLQLLFYSVGIGQISSEVPQNLSASRPQDRQFILSSKKLLLSDSGFYLCAWSPAGRGTEAFFGQGTRLTVV.

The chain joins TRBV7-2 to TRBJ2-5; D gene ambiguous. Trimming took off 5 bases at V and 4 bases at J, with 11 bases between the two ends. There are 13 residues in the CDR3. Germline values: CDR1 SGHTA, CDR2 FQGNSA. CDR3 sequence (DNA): TGTGCCAGCAGCCCCCCTGTCCCAGAGACCCAGTACTTC. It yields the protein CASSPPVPETQYF.

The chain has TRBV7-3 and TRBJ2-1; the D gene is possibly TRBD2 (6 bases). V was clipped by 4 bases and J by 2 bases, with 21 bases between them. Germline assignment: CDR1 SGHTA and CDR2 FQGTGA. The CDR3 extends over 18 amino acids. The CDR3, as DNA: TGTGCCAGCAGCTCTCACTTATCCGGGACTCCAGCCTACAATGAGCAGTTCTTC. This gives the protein CASSSHLSGTPAYNEQFF.

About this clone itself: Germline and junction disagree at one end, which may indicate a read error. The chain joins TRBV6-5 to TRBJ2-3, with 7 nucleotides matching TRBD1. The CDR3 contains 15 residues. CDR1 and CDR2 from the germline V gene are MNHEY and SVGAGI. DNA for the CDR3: TGTGCTAGCAGACAAAAGGGGGCGCCTGGGGGTACGCAGTATTTT. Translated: CASRQKGAPGGTQYF.

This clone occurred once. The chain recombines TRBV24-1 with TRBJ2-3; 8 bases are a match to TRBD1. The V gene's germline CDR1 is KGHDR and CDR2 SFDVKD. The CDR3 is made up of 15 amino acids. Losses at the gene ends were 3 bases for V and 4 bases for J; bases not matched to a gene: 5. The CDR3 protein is CATSDVEQGADTQYF. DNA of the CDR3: TGTGCCACCAGTGATGTCGAACAGGGGGCAGATACGCAGTATTTT.

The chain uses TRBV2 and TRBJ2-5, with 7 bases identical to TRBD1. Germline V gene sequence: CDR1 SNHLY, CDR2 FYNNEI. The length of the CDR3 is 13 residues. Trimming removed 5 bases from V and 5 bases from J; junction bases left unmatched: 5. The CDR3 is CASSLQGWETQYF. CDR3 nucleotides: TGTGCCAGCAGTTTACAGGGGTGGGAGACCCAGTACTTC.

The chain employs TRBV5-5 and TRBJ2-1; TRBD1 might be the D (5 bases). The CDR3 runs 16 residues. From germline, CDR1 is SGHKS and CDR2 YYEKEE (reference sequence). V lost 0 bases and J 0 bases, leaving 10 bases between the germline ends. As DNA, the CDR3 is TGTGCCAGCAGCTTGGAATACAGGAGCTCCTACAATGAGCAGTTCTTC. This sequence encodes CASSLEYRSSYNEQFF.

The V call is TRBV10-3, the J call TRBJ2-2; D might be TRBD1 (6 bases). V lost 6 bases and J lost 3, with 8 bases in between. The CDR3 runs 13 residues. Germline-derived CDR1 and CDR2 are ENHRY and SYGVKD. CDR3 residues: CAIRGQHTGELFF. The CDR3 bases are TGTGCCATCAGGGGACAACACACCGGGGAGCTGTTTTTT.

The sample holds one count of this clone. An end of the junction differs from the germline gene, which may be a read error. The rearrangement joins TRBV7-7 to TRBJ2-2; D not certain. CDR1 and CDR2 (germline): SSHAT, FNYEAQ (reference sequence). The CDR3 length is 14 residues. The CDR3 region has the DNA TGTGCTAGCAGCCGTGACACCAACACCGGGGAGCTGTTTTTT. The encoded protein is CASSRDTNTGELFF.

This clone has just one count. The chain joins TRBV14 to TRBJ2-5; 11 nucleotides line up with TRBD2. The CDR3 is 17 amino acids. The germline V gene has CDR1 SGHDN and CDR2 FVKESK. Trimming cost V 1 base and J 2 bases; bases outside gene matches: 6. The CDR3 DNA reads TGTGCCAGCAGCCAAGGGGTTCTAGCGGGAGGACAAGAGACCCAGTACTTC. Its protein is CASSQGVLAGGQETQYF.

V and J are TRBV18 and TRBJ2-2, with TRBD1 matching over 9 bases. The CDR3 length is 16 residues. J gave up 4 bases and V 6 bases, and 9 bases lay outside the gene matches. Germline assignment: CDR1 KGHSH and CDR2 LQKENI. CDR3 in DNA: TGTGCCAGCTCGGGACAGGGCGGAGGAATCACCGGGGAGCTGTTTTTT. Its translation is CASSGQGGGITGELFF.

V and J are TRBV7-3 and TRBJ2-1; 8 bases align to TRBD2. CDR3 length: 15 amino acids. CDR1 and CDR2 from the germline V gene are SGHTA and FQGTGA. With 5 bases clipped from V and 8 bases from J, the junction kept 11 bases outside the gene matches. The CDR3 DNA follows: TGTGCCAGCAGCCAAACCGGGACTAGTCATGATGAGCAGTTCTTC. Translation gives CASSQTGTSHDEQFF.

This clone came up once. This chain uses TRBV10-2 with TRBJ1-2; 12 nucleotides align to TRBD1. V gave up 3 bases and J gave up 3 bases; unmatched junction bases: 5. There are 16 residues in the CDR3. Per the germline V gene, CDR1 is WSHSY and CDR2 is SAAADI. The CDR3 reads CASSEAGQGADYGYTF. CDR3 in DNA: TGCGCCAGCAGTGAAGCGGGACAGGGGGCAGACTATGGCTACACCTTC.

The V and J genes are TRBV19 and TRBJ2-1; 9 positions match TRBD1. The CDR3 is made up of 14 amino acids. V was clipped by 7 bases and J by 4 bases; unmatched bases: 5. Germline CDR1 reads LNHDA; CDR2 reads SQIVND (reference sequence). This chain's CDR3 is CASTRGQGYNEQFF. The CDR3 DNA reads TGTGCCAGTACCCGGGGACAGGGATACAATGAGCAGTTCTTC.

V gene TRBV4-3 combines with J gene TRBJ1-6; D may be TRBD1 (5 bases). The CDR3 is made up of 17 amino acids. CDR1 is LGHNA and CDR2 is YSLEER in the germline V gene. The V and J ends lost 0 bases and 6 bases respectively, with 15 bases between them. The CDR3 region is CASSQDLLTDINSPLHF. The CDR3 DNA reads TGCGCCAGCAGCCAAGATTTGTTGACAGATATTAATTCACCCCTCCACTTT.

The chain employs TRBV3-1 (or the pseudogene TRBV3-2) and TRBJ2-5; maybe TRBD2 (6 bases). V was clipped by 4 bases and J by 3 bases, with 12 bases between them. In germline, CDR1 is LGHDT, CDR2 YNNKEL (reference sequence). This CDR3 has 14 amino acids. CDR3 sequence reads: CASSLLVAEETQYF. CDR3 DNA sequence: TGTGCCAGCAGCCTGCTGGTAGCGGAAGAGACCCAGTACTTC.

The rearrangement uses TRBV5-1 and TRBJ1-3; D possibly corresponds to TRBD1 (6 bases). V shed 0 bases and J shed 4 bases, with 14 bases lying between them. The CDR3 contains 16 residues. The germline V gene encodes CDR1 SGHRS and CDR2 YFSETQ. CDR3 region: CASSLAIGGDGNTIYF. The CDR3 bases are TGCGCCAGCAGCTTGGCTATAGGGGGAGACGGAAACACCATATATTTT.

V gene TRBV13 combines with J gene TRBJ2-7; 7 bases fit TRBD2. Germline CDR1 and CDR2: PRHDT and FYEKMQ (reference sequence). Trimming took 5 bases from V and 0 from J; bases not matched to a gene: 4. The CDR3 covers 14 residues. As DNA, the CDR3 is TGTGCCAGCAGCCGGGGGGTTTACTCCTACGAGCAGTACTTC. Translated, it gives CASSRGVYSYEQYF.

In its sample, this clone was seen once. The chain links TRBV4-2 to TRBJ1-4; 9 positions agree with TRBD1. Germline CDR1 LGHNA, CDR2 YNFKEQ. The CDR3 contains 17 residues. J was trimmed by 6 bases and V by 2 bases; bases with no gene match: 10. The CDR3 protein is CASSQYGQGRLDEKLFF. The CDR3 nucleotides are TGTGCCAGCAGCCAATATGGACAGGGGCGATTAGATGAAAAACTGTTTTTT.

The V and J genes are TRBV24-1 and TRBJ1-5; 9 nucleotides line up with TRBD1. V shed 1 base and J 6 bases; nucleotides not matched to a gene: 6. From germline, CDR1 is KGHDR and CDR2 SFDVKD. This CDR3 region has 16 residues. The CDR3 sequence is CATSDFLQGAFQPQHF. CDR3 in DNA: TGTGCCACCAGTGATTTTCTACAGGGGGCTTTTCAGCCCCAGCATTTT.

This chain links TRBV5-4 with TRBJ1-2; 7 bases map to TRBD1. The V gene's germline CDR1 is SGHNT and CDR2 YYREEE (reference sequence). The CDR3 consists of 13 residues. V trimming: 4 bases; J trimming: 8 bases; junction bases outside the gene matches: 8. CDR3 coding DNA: TGTGCCAGCAGCCGGCAGGGGGAATTCGGCTACACCTTC. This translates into CASSRQGEFGYTF.

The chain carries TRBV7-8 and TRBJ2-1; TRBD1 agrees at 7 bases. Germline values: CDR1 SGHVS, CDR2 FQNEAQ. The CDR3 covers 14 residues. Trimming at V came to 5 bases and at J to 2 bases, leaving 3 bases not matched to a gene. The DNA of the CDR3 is TGTGCCAGCAGCATAGACAGGGCCTACAATGAGCAGTTCTTC. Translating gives CASSIDRAYNEQFF.

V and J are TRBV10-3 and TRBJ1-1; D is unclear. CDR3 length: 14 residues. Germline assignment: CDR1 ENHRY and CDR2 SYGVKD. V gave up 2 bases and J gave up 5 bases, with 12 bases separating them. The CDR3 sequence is CAISERGLGTEAFF. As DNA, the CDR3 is TGTGCCATCAGTGAGAGAGGGCTGGGGACTGAAGCTTTCTTT.

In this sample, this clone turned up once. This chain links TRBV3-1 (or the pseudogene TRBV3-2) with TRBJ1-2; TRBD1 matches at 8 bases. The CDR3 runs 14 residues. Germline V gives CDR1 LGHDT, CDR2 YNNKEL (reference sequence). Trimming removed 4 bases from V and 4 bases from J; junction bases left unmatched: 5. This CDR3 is CASSLGQGGYGYTF. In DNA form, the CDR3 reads TGTGCCAGCAGCCTTGGACAGGGTGGCTATGGCTACACCTTC.

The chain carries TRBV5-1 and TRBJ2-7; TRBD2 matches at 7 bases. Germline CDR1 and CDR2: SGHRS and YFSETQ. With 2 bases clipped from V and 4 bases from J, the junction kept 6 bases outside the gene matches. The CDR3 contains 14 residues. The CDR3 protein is CASSLPGGSYEQYF. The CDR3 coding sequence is TGCGCCAGCAGCTTACCCGGCGGGAGTTACGAGCAGTACTTC.

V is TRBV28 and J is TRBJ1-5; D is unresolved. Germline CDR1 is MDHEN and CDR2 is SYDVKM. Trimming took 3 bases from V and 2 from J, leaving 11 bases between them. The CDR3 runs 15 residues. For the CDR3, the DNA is TGTGCCAGCAGTTTTTCTTCACGGGGCAATCAGCCCCAGCATTTT. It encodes CASSFSSRGNQPQHF.